One sample yielded the 22 T cell receptor beta chains listed below, sequenced in a study of blood T cell repertoires in COVID-19 (dated by TCRdb to about 2020). The method behind the library was the immunoSEQ multiplex PCR assay. TCRdb holds this immuneACCESS table with in-frame rearrangements only. Some clones are missing; in checked studies, unresolved V genes explain under half, and the rest has no known cause. The sample records around 260,000 clones, about 88% of which are singletons. The top ten clonotypes cover 3.6% of the sample. Sequenced material: peripheral blood. These receptors came from a young man with active or convalescent COVID-19.

CDR3 protein: CASTPGGGAGEKLFF. CDR3 coding DNA: TGTGCCAGCACTCCTGGGGGGGGAGCTGGTGAAAAACTGTTTTTT. The chain is built from TRBV28 and TRBJ1-4, with D perhaps matching TRBD1 (5 bases). The CDR3 loop spans 15 amino acids. CDR1 and CDR2 from the germline V gene are MDHEN and SYDVKM. V lost 7 bases and J 7 bases, leaving 19 bases between the germline ends. The full variable domain, with the rest looked up from reference TRBV28 and TRBJ1-4, is DVKVTQSSRYLVKRTGEKVFLECVQDMDHENMFWYRQDPGLGLRLIYFSYDVKMKEKGDIPEGYSVSREKKERFSLILESASTNQTSMYLCASTPGGGAGEKLFFGSGTQLSVL.

This clone was seen a handful of times. The chain joins TRBV28 to TRBJ2-7; TRBD2 might be the D (5 bases). Germline CDR1 is MDHEN and CDR2 is SYDVKM. V gave up 3 bases and J gave up 8 bases, with 8 bases separating them. This CDR3 is built from 11 residues. The CDR3 is CASSFEGQQYF. The CDR3 DNA follows: TGTGCCAGCAGTTTTGAGGGTCAGCAGTACTTC.

The chain employs TRBV5-1 and TRBJ2-1, with 8 bases identical to TRBD2. J lost 3 bases, V lost 10 bases, and 15 bases had no gene match. The CDR3 sequence is 16 residues long. The germline gives CDR1 SGHRS, CDR2 YFSETQ. The CDR3 nucleotides read TGCGCCTCCAATCAGAGGGCTAGCGGGTTCTACAATGAGCAGTTCTTC. This gives the protein CASNQRASGFYNEQFF.

This clone has a handful of counts. The V and J genes are TRBV5-6 and TRBJ1-2, with D possibly TRBD1 on 6 matching bases. The germline V gene encodes CDR1 SGHDT and CDR2 YYEEEE. This CDR3 is built from 14 residues. V was pared by 3 bases and J by 9 bases, with 18 bases between. In DNA form, the CDR3 reads TGTGCCAGCAGCTCGACCGGGACAACCCAGCGCTACACCTTC. It specifies CASSSTGTTQRYTF. The full variable domain, in which reference TRBV5-6 and TRBJ1-2 provide the parts outside the CDR3, is DAGVTQSPTHLIKTRGQQVTLRCSPKSGHDTVSWYQQALGQGPQFIFQYYEEEERQRGNFPDRFSGHQFPNYSSELNVNALLLGDSALYLCASSSTGTTQRYTFGSGTRLTVV.

The chain recombines TRBV6-5 with TRBJ1-2; D may be TRBD1 (5 bases). This CDR3 comprises 11 residues. Trimming took off 6 bases at V and 9 bases at J, with 11 bases between the two ends. The V gene's germline CDR1 is MNHEY and CDR2 SVGAGI. CDR3 sequence (DNA): TGTGCCAGCAGGGAGGGGCCACGCTACACCTTC. Protein product: CASREGPRYTF.

In its sample, this clone was seen a few times. This chain uses TRBV18 with TRBJ2-7; 8 nucleotides match TRBD1. The CDR3 is 15 amino acids. CDR1 and CDR2 from the germline V gene are KGHSH and LQKENI. Trimming at V came to 2 bases and at J to 6 bases, leaving 9 bases not matched to a gene. The DNA of the CDR3 is TGTGCCAGCTCACCAAAGGACAGGGTGCAGGGCGAGCAGTACTTC. Translation: CASSPKDRVQGEQYF.

The J gene is TRBJ2-6, the V gene TRBV18; D is unresolved. This CDR3 contains 20 residues. From germline, CDR1 is KGHSH and CDR2 LQKENI. Trimming removed 2 bases at V and 4 bases at J, with 24 bases between. This chain's CDR3 is CASSPTVTPAVEWGANVLTF. DNA of the CDR3: TGTGCCAGCTCACCAACCGTAACGCCGGCCGTGGAGTGGGGGGCCAACGTCCTGACTTTC.

V is TRBV27 and J is TRBJ2-1; possibly TRBD2 for D (5 bases). Trimming removed 10 bases from V and 1 base from J, with 11 bases in between. The CDR3 covers 13 residues. The germline V gene encodes CDR1 MNHEY and CDR2 SMNVEV (reference sequence). The CDR3 sequence: CATRSGSYNEQFF. The CDR3 DNA sequence: TGTGCCACCCGAAGCGGATCCTACAATGAGCAGTTCTTC.

This sequence joins TRBV6-2 or TRBV6-3 and TRBJ1-2; D may be TRBD1 (5 bases). Trimming left V 2 bases short and J 8 bases short, with 18 bases between. The CDR3 has 15 amino acids. Germline loops: CDR1 MNHEY, CDR2 SVGEGT. This CDR3 is CASSYAESGEGGYTF. CDR3 in DNA: TGTGCCAGCAGTTACGCCGAATCGGGGGAGGGAGGCTACACCTTC.

This chain's CDR3 is CASSTRTGAVTGELFF. As DNA, the CDR3 is TGTGCCAGTAGTACCCGGACAGGGGCGGTTACCGGGGAGCTGTTTTTT. V and J are TRBV19 and TRBJ2-2, with TRBD1 matching 9 bases. Trimming took 4 bases from V and 5 from J; bases not matched to a gene: 8. Germline loops: CDR1 LNHDA, CDR2 SQIVND (reference sequence). This CDR3 spans 16 amino acids.

J is TRBJ2-6 and V is TRBV24-1; D not certain. V lost 7 bases to trimming and J lost 2 bases, with 5 bases between them. The germline V gene has CDR1 KGHDR and CDR2 SFDVKD. This CDR3 spans 13 amino acids. The chain's CDR3 is CATSEPGANVLTF. For the CDR3, the DNA is TGTGCCACCAGCGAGCCTGGGGCCAACGTCCTGACTTTC.

This clone was detected once. The rearrangement joins TRBV4-1 to TRBJ1-4; D perhaps matches TRBD1 (6 bases). The CDR3 covers 15 residues. Between the trimmed V and J ends, which lost 5 bases and 7 bases, there was a span of 17 bases. Germline V gene sequence: CDR1 MGHRA, CDR2 YSYEKL. CDR3 sequence reads: CASSSNSGQREKLFF. Here the CDR3 DNA reads TGCGCCAGCAGCAGCAACTCCGGACAGCGTGAAAAACTGTTTTTT.

This sequence joins TRBV6-4 and TRBJ2-1, with D uncertain. This CDR3 is built from 10 residues. CDR1 MRHNA and CDR2 SNTAGT come from the germline V gene. V lost 7 bases, J lost 10 bases, and 8 bases lay in between. CDR3 sequence reads: CASTPGEQFF. The CDR3 nucleotides read TGTGCCAGCACCCCCGGGGAGCAGTTCTTC.

The chain recombines TRBV6-5 with TRBJ1-4; D not certain. V shed 6 bases and J shed 7 bases, with 6 bases lying between them. Germline CDR1 reads MNHEY; CDR2 reads SVGAGI. This CDR3 spans 11 amino acids. The CDR3 nucleotides are TGTGCCAGCAGCCGACTTGAAAAACTGTTTTTT. Amino acids: CASSRLEKLFF.

The chain links TRBV3-1 (or the pseudogene TRBV3-2) to TRBJ2-7; 11 bases are a match to TRBD2. V lost 3 bases and J lost 3; bases outside the gene matches: 10. CDR3 length: 17 residues. Germline CDR1 LGHDT, CDR2 YNNKEL (reference sequence). For the CDR3, the DNA is TGTGCCAGCAGCCACTTTACCGGGACTAGCGGACGCTACGAGCAGTACTTC. It translates to CASSHFTGTSGRYEQYF.

The gene calls are TRBV12-3 or TRBV12-4 and TRBJ1-3; D unresolved. Trimming removed 3 bases at V and 5 bases at J, with 8 bases between. This CDR3 contains 13 residues. CDR3 DNA sequence: TGTGCCAGCAGTTTCATACAGAGAAACACCATATATTTT. Translated: CASSFIQRNTIYF.

The chain couples TRBV5-1 to TRBJ2-1, with D maybe TRBD2 (6 bases). V was clipped by 3 bases and J by 1 base, with 17 bases between them. Germline CDR1 and CDR2: SGHRS and YFSETQ. The CDR3 loop spans 17 amino acids. CDR3 region: CASSSRPGLESYNEQFF. In nucleotides, the CDR3 is TGCGCCAGCAGCTCCCGTCCGGGACTGGAATCCTACAATGAGCAGTTCTTC.

As to this clone: Other DNA sequences from this sample encode an identical CDR3 as well. The rearrangement links TRBV9 to TRBJ1-4; 9 bases match TRBD1. The CDR3 has 14 residues. V shed 2 bases, J shed 4 bases, and the junction held 0 bases outside the gene matches. The germline gives CDR1 SGDLS, CDR2 YYNGEE. DNA for the CDR3: TGTGCCAGCAGCGTGGGACAGGGTAATGAAAAACTGTTTTTT. Translating it yields CASSVGQGNEKLFF.

About this clone: In the same sample, other DNA sequences code for this CDR3. The chain employs TRBV5-1 and TRBJ2-5; no clear D. Germline-derived CDR1 and CDR2 are SGHRS and YFSETQ. The CDR3 contains 13 residues. Deletions cut 0 bases from V and 1 base from J, with 4 bases between. Here the CDR3 reads CASSLGLQETQYF. The CDR3 DNA is TGCGCCAGCAGCTTGGGACTCCAAGAGACCCAGTACTTC.

V and J are TRBV12-2 and TRBJ1-1. TRBV12-2 is described as a pseudogene. The CDR3 has 13 amino acids. CDR3: CASRLEGGTEAFF. The CDR3, as DNA: TGTGCAAGTCGCTTGGAGGGTGGCACTGAAGCTTTCTTT.

This chain connects TRBV28 to TRBJ1-2; D might be TRBD1 (5 bases). The V gene lost 6 bases and the J gene lost 9 bases, with 17 bases spanning the gap. CDR3 length: 13 residues. Germline V CDR1 and CDR2: MDHEN, SYDVKM. Here the CDR3 reads CASSLGRAGRYTF. Written as DNA, the CDR3 is TGTGCCAGCAGCCTCGGCAGAGCGGGACGCTACACCTTC.

This clone was detected only once. The chain couples TRBV5-1 to TRBJ2-1; 11 positions agree with TRBD2. CDR3 length: 15 amino acids. Germline V gene data show CDR1 as SGHRS and CDR2 as YFSETQ. V lost 1 base to trimming and J lost 7 bases; unmatched junction nucleotides: 4. This chain's CDR3 is CASSLIAGGSNEQFF. DNA for the CDR3: TGCGCCAGCAGCTTGATAGCGGGGGGGTCTAATGAGCAGTTCTTC.